Below, 27 T cell receptor beta chains from the same sample are listed, as sequenced in a study of tumor-infiltrating lymphocytes in oesophageal squamous cell carcinoma. MiXCR was run by TCRdb on the PCR reads, yielding one entry per CDR3 protein. The sample yields over 11,000 distinct CDR3 sequences, roughly 47% seen once. Input material: blood. The receptors come from a male donor with esophageal squamous cell carcinoma.

The CDR3 DNA reads TGTGCCAGCAGTGAAGCGCTAAGGTTAGAGACCCAGTACTTC. Translation gives CASSEALRLETQYF. The chain couples TRBV6-1 to TRBJ2-5; D not resolved. Looked up from germline, CDR1 is MNHNS and CDR2 is SASEGT. The CDR3 has 14 residues. V was trimmed by 0 bases and J by 4 bases, leaving 9 bases between them.

This clonotype was detected a few times. This chain links TRBV19 with TRBJ2-7, with a tentative D call TRBD2 (5 bases). The CDR3 runs to 15 residues. Trimming stripped 3 bases from V and 7 bases from J, with 19 bases between. Germline assignment: CDR1 LNHDA and CDR2 SQIVND (reference sequence). CDR3 nucleotides: TGTGCCAGTAGTATGGAGGACTTTGGGTACAATGAGCAGTACTTC. Translating gives CASSMEDFGYNEQYF.

CDR3 nucleotide sequence: TGTGCCAGCAGCCAACACTCTCTAGCGGGAGGGCCGGAAAACATTCAGTACTTC. Amino acid sequence: CASSQHSLAGGPENIQYF. This sequence joins TRBV6-6 and TRBJ2-4; 12 positions agree with TRBD2. The germline V gene has CDR1 MNHNY and CDR2 SVGAGI (reference sequence). The CDR3 runs 18 residues. The V segment lost 6 bases and the J segment 5 bases; nucleotides outside the gene matches: 14.

The V gene is TRBV7-6, the J gene TRBJ2-5, with TRBD2 matching 7 bases. With the DNA end fitting TRBJ2-7 better, the J assignment may be wrong. From germline, CDR1 is SGHVS and CDR2 FNYEAQ. The CDR3 spans 15 residues. CDR3 sequence (DNA): TGTGCCAGCAGCTTAGTTAGGGGAGGGTCCTACGAGCAGTACTTC. It specifies CASSLVRGGSYEQYF.

In its sample, this clonotype ranks as medium-sized. This rearrangement joins TRBV7-9 to TRBJ2-5; no definite D call. V dropped 2 bases and J dropped 3 bases, with 13 bases sitting between them. The length of the CDR3 is 15 residues. The V gene's germline CDR1 is SEHNR and CDR2 FQNEAQ (reference sequence). The CDR3 spells CASSLSLGREETQYF. DNA of the CDR3: TGTGCCAGCAGCTTATCTTTGGGCCGCGAAGAGACCCAGTACTTC. The full variable domain, rest sourced from reference TRBV7-9 and TRBJ2-5, is DTGVSQNPRHKITKRGQNVTFRCDPISEHNRLYWYRQTLGQGPEFLTYFQNEAQLEKSRLLSDRFSAERPKGSFSTLEIQRTEQGDSAMYLCASSLSLGREETQYFGPGTRLLVL.

The V and J genes are TRBV7-9 and TRBJ2-5; TRBD1 matches at 8 bases. In germline, CDR1 is SEHNR, CDR2 FQNEAQ (reference sequence). V gave up 4 bases and J gave up 1 base; unmatched junction bases: 5. The CDR3 extends over 15 amino acids. CDR3 sequence reads: CASSYGQGPQETQYF. The CDR3 DNA follows: TGTGCCAGCAGCTACGGACAGGGACCCCAAGAGACCCAGTACTTC.

J is TRBJ1-6 and V is TRBV5-1; 7 bases map to TRBD1. CDR3 size: 15 residues. Trimming took 4 bases from V and 10 from J; bases not matched to a gene: 11. CDR1 and CDR2 from the germline V gene are SGHRS and YFSETQ. The DNA for the CDR3 is TGCGCCAGCAGCCCCGCCGACAGGGTAGGATCACCCCTCCACTTT. Protein: CASSPADRVGSPLHF.

This clonotype was seen a handful of times. The rearrangement joins TRBV20-1 to TRBJ2-3; TRBD2 agrees at 8 bases. After removal of 8 bases from V and 2 bases from J, the junction contained 15 bases not matched to a gene. Per germline, CDR1 DFQATT and CDR2 SNEGSKA (reference sequence). The CDR3 is made up of 16 amino acids. The CDR3, as DNA: TGCAGTCCGGGGAGGGAGCCTAGCGGGTACACAGATACGCAGTATTTT. It encodes CSPGREPSGYTDTQYF.

The table lists this clonotype with many counts. This rearrangement joins TRBV7-2 to TRBJ1-2; D unresolved. CDR1 is SGHTA and CDR2 is FQGNSA in the germline V gene. V lost 5 bases and J lost 3, with 10 bases in between. The CDR3 has 13 residues. The CDR3 spells CASSPHADYGYTF. CDR3 sequence (DNA): TGTGCCAGCAGCCCACACGCCGACTATGGCTACACCTTC.

The V and J genes are TRBV7-2 and TRBJ1-5; D gene unclear. Germline V gene data show CDR1 as SGHTA and CDR2 as FQGNSA. The CDR3 runs 13 residues. V lost 4 bases and J lost 5, with 9 bases in between. For the CDR3, the DNA is TGTGCCAGCAGCTCCCTTCCAGATCAGCCCCAGCATTTT. Its protein is CASSSLPDQPQHF.

With regard to this clonotype: A much bigger clone sits one base away, suggesting this may be a read error. V and J are TRBV7-6 and TRBJ2-1, with unresolved D. Germline values: CDR1 SGHVS, CDR2 FNYEAQ. Trimming stripped 8 bases from V and 10 bases from J, with 15 bases between. The CDR3 contains 12 residues. CDR3 sequence reads: CASSPANCEQFF. The DNA for the CDR3 is TGTGCCAGCTCACCGGCGAACTGCGAGCAGTTCTTC.

This chain links TRBV2 with TRBJ1-5, with 9 bases fitting TRBD1. The CDR3 is 15 amino acids. The ends lost 4 bases at V and 2 bases at J; junction bases unmatched: 3. The germline gives CDR1 SNHLY, CDR2 FYNNEI. The CDR3, as DNA: TGTGCCAGCAGTGGGACAGGGGTCGGCAATCAGCCCCAGCATTTT. This translates into CASSGTGVGNQPQHF.

This chain links TRBV7-2 with TRBJ1-2, with 9 bases fitting TRBD2. The DNA end lines up better with TRBJ2-5; the J call may be wrong. The CDR3 is 14 residues long. Germline CDR1 is SGHTA and CDR2 is FQGNSA. This CDR3 reads CASSLSGRWETQYF. Written as DNA, the CDR3 is TGTGCCAGCAGCCTTAGCGGGAGATGGGAGACCCAGTACTTC.

Remarks on this clonotype: At one end, the junction sequence differs from germline, possibly due to a read error. The chain is built from TRBV5-3 and TRBJ2-5, with 7 nucleotides matching TRBD2. TRBV5-3 carries the ORF label, with uncertain function. The CDR3 has 16 amino acids. CDR3 sequence: CASSLGSSGSQETQYF. In nucleotides, the CDR3 is TGTGCCAGCAGCTTAGGGAGTAGCGGGTCTCAAGAGACCCAGTACTTC.

A few counts support this clonotype. The chain has TRBV6-1 and TRBJ2-5; D possibly uses TRBD1 or TRBD2 (5 bases each). Germline CDR1 MNHNS, CDR2 SASEGT. Trimming shortened V by 8 bases and J by 0 bases, and 13 bases separated the two germline ends. The CDR3 runs to 14 residues. This CDR3 reads CASGISGHQETQYF. CDR3 DNA sequence: TGTGCCAGCGGAATCTCGGGACACCAAGAGACCCAGTACTTC.

As for this clonotype: This CDR3 is missing its conserved last phenylalanine or tryptophan, likely due to a read error. The limits of the CDR3 on the DNA are not certain, so only TCRdb's listed CDR3 is given. The chain has TRBV7-3 and TRBJ1-1; the table's D call of TRBD1 was not tested on the DNA. Counting both end residues, the CDR3 totals 16 amino acids. Germline V gene lookup returns CDR1 SGHTA and CDR2 FQGTGA. The CDR3 sequence: CASSPETVPTSSTSCQ.

The chain recombines TRBV12-3 or TRBV12-4 with TRBJ2-1, with 10 bases fitting TRBD2. The J call may be in error: the DNA end matches TRBJ2-7 better. The CDR3 length is 15 residues. The CDR3 is CASSLARQLAGEQYF. In DNA, the CDR3 is TGTGCCAGCAGTTTAGCGCGGCAACTAGCGGGGGAGCAGTACTTC.

CDR3 sequence (DNA): TGTGCCAGCAGCTTAGACGGCCGGAGTGGCGAGCAGTACTTC. Protein product: CASSLDGRSGEQYF. This sequence joins TRBV7-6 and TRBJ2-1, with no clear D. TRBJ2-7 explains the end of the DNA better; the J call may be wrong. The CDR3 is made up of 14 amino acids. The germline gives CDR1 SGHVS, CDR2 FNYEAQ.

Sample share makes this clonotype medium-sized. The chain employs TRBV7-3 and TRBJ2-3; D is unresolved. V dropped 2 bases and J dropped 0 bases, with 6 bases sitting between them. Germline V gene sequence: CDR1 SGHTA, CDR2 FQGTGA. This CDR3 has 14 amino acids. CDR3 bases: TGTGCCAGCAGCTTAGGAGCTAGCACAGATACGCAGTATTTT. This encodes CASSLGASTDTQYF. The full variable domain, in which reference TRBV7-3 and TRBJ2-3 provide the parts outside the CDR3, is GAGVSQTPSNKVTEKGKYVELRCDPISGHTALYWYRQSLGQGPEFLIYFQGTGAADDSGLPNDRFFAVRPEGSVSTLKIQRTERGDSAVYLCASSLGASTDTQYFGPGTRLTVL.

The V and J genes are TRBV7-6 and TRBJ1-4; 10 bases are shared with TRBD1. Germline V lookup: CDR1 SGHVS, CDR2 FNYEAQ. V trimming: 3 bases; J trimming: 8 bases; junction bases outside the gene matches: 6. The CDR3 has 15 residues. CDR3 sequence: CASSLGQGQWEKLFF. As DNA, the CDR3 is TGTGCCAGCAGCTTGGGACAGGGGCAGTGGGAAAAACTGTTTTTT.

Remarks on this clonotype: This could be a read error, since a much larger clone is one nucleotide away. This chain connects TRBV5-1 to TRBJ2-3; 8 nucleotides agree with TRBD1. The J call may not be correct, given that the DNA end is closer to TRBJ2-7. Germline values: CDR1 SGHRS, CDR2 YFSETQ. There are 14 residues in the CDR3. The CDR3 bases are TGCGCCAGCAGCTGGGGACAGGCTTACAATGAGCAGTACTTC. It specifies CASSWGQAYNEQYF.

The chain has TRBV28 and TRBJ2-1; 7 positions match TRBD2. The end of the DNA aligns better with TRBJ2-7, so the J call may be wrong. The CDR3 spans 15 residues. Germline V lookup: CDR1 MDHEN, CDR2 SYDVKM. The CDR3 spells CASTLYLGGNYEQYF. In DNA form, the CDR3 reads TGTGCCAGCACCCTATATTTGGGGGGGAACTACGAGCAGTACTTC.

This clonotype was found a few times. The DNA of the CDR3 is TGTGCCAGCAGCCTGGGGACTAGCGGTTACAATGAGCAGTTCTTC. It yields the protein CASSLGTSGYNEQFF. The chain links TRBV11-3 to TRBJ2-1; 11 positions agree with TRBD2. Trimming cost V 5 bases and J 4 bases; bases outside gene matches: 4. Per germline, CDR1 SGHNT and CDR2 YENEEA. There are 15 residues in the CDR3.

This clonotype was counted a few times. The chain employs TRBV5-1 and TRBJ2-2; 11 positions match TRBD1. Looked up from germline, CDR1 is SGHRS and CDR2 is YFSETQ. CDR3 length: 15 amino acids. V was clipped by 0 bases and J by 6 bases; unmatched bases: 1. The CDR3 loop is CASSLAGQGAGELFF. The DNA for the CDR3 is TGCGCCAGCAGCTTGGCGGGACAGGGGGCCGGGGAGCTGTTTTTT.

This clonotype occurred many times. J is TRBJ2-7 and V is TRBV7-2; perhaps TRBD2 as D (5 bases). The CDR3 sequence is 13 residues long. CDR1 and CDR2 (germline): SGHTA, FQGNSA. V was clipped by 5 bases and J by 2 bases, with 10 bases between them. The CDR3 region is CASSPTRAYEQYF. In nucleotides, the CDR3 is TGTGCCAGCAGCCCAACGAGGGCCTACGAGCAGTACTTC.

The CDR3 region is CASSAASGAYNEQFF. Here the CDR3 DNA reads TGTGCCAGCAGTGCCGCTAGCGGGGCCTACAATGAGCAGTTCTTC. The V call is TRBV6-2 or TRBV6-3, the J call TRBJ2-1; TRBD2 agrees at 9 bases. The V segment lost 5 bases and the J segment 2 bases; nucleotides outside the gene matches: 4. The CDR3 has 15 residues. From germline, CDR1 is MNHEY and CDR2 SVGEGT.

This clonotype is classed as medium-sized. The rearrangement links TRBV7-6 to TRBJ2-7; weak D call: TRBD2 (5 bases). Trimming removed 5 bases from V and 3 bases from J, with 11 bases in between. Per the germline V gene, CDR1 is SGHVS and CDR2 is FNYEAQ. This CDR3 contains 13 residues. The chain's CDR3 is CASSKDRDYEQYF. The CDR3 DNA is TGTGCCAGCAGCAAAGACCGGGACTACGAGCAGTACTTC.